The 21 T cell receptor beta chains below come from one sample, sequenced in a study of shared clonotypes between healthy human individuals. Data came from immunoSEQ multiplex PCR; TCRdb stores just in-frame clones and leaves some out. Of roughly 2.5 million clones in the sample, around 94% are singletons; the top ten hold over 0.12%. Input material: naive CD4+ T cells sorted from blood. Subset given: CD45RA+ positively selected. The receptors shown here come from a man aged 18 to 30 in good health.

The CDR3 spells CASSHRNSNTDTQYF. In DNA, the CDR3 is TGTGCCAGCAGCCACCGGAACAGCAACACAGATACGCAGTATTTT. The chain is built from TRBV5-4 and TRBJ2-3; no clear D. CDR3 length: 15 amino acids. Germline V gives CDR1 SGHNT, CDR2 YYREEE (reference sequence). V was trimmed by 4 bases and J by 2 bases, leaving 14 bases between them.

V and J are TRBV6-1 and TRBJ1-5; D is undetermined. The V end was cut by 3 bases, the J end by 5 bases, with 2 bases between. Germline V gene data show CDR1 as MNHNS and CDR2 as SASEGT. CDR3 length: 11 amino acids. The DNA for the CDR3 is TGTGCCAGCAGTGACTATCAGCCCCAGCATTTT. It yields the protein CASSDYQPQHF.

The V and J genes are TRBV29-1 and TRBJ2-7, with D possibly matching TRBD2 (5 bases). Trimming removed 6 bases from V and 6 bases from J, with 21 bases in between. CDR1 and CDR2 from the germline V gene are SQVTM and ANQGSEA. The CDR3 extends over 14 amino acids. The CDR3 region has the DNA TGCAGCGTCCTCCGGGGTCTAGGAACTGGCGAGCAGTACTTC. Protein: CSVLRGLGTGEQYF.

The chain uses TRBV11-2 and TRBJ2-2; D is unclear. Germline assignment: CDR1 SGHAT and CDR2 FQNNGV. The length of the CDR3 is 13 residues. V lost 0 bases and J 4 bases, leaving 3 bases between the germline ends. The CDR3 is CASSLEPTGELFF. CDR3 bases: TGTGCCAGCAGCTTAGAACCCACCGGGGAGCTGTTTTTT.

The chain carries TRBV14 and TRBJ1-2; D gene ambiguous. Germline assignment: CDR1 SGHDN and CDR2 FVKESK. V was clipped by 4 bases and J by 0 bases, with 9 bases between them. The CDR3 contains 14 residues. The CDR3 region is CASSLGVSNYGYTF. The DNA of the CDR3 is TGTGCCAGCAGCCTGGGAGTTTCTAACTATGGCTACACCTTC. The whole variable domain, remainder taken from reference TRBV14 and TRBJ1-2, is EAGVTQFPSHSVIEKGQTVTLRCDPISGHDNLYWYRRVMGKEIKFLLHFVKESKQDESGMPNNRFLAERTGGTYSTLKVQPAELEDSGVYFCASSLGVSNYGYTFGSGTRLTVV.

About this clone itself: Other DNA sequences from this sample encode an identical CDR3 as well. This chain links TRBV18 with TRBJ2-3; D not certain. The CDR3 length is 15 residues. Trimming shortened V by 2 bases and J by 2 bases, and 11 bases separated the two germline ends. Germline assignment: CDR1 KGHSH and CDR2 LQKENI. CDR3 sequence reads: CASSPSAGLTDTQYF. In DNA form, the CDR3 reads TGTGCCAGCTCACCATCGGCAGGCCTCACAGATACGCAGTATTTT.

Remarks on this clone: Other DNA sequences of this sample code for an identical CDR3. The chain couples TRBV7-2 to TRBJ2-5, with TRBD2 as a possible D gene (6 bases). Trimming left V 5 bases short and J 2 bases short, with 12 bases between. The V gene's germline CDR1 is SGHTA and CDR2 FQGNSA. The CDR3 is made up of 14 amino acids. The CDR3 sequence: CASSLGLLQETQYF. Written as DNA, the CDR3 is TGTGCCAGCAGCCTGGGACTGCTACAAGAGACCCAGTACTTC. Drawing the rest from reference TRBV7-2 and TRBJ2-5, the complete variable domain is GAGVSQSPSNKVTEKGKDVELRCDPISGHTALYWYRQSLGQGLEFLIYFQGNSAPDKSGLPSDRFSAERTGGSVSTLTIQRTQQEDSAVYLCASSLGLLQETQYFGPGTRLLVL.

Remarks on this clone: The same CDR3 arises from other DNA sequences in this sample as well. The gene calls are TRBV6-1 and TRBJ2-7, with TRBD1 as a possible D gene (6 bases). This CDR3 region has 14 residues. Looked up from germline, CDR1 is MNHNS and CDR2 is SASEGT. V was clipped by 6 bases and J by 0 bases, with 12 bases between them. CDR3 in DNA: TGTGCCAGCAGCGGCCAGGGGATCTCCTACGAGCAGTACTTC. Encoded protein: CASSGQGISYEQYF.

Worth noting for this clone: The sample has other DNA sequences that encode this CDR3 too. The CDR3 nucleotides read TGTGCCAGCAGGCTGACAGGGTCCTACGAGCAGTACTTC. It translates to CASRLTGSYEQYF. This sequence joins TRBV6-5 and TRBJ2-7; 7 nucleotides agree with TRBD1. The CDR3 contains 13 residues. Germline V CDR1 and CDR2: MNHEY, SVGAGI. Trimming removed 6 bases from V and 1 base from J; junction bases left unmatched: 3.

This chain links TRBV27 with TRBJ2-3, with D unclear. The length of the CDR3 is 15 residues. The V and J ends lost 0 bases and 7 bases respectively, with 14 bases between them. CDR1 and CDR2 (germline): MNHEY, SMNVEV (reference sequence). CDR3 nucleotides: TGTGCCAGCAGTTTATCTGTTGATAGGCTACATACGCAGTATTTT. The encoded protein is CASSLSVDRLHTQYF.

With respect to this clone: Other DNA sequences in this sample translate to the same CDR3. This rearrangement joins TRBV18 to TRBJ2-3; D uncertain. Trimming removed 0 bases from V and 0 bases from J, with 10 bases in between. CDR3 length: 16 amino acids. Germline V gene data show CDR1 as KGHSH and CDR2 as LQKENI. CDR3 protein: CASSPPNSLSTDTQYF. CDR3 sequence (DNA): TGTGCCAGCTCACCACCGAATTCCCTCAGCACAGATACGCAGTATTTT.

The chain is built from TRBV10-3 and TRBJ1-1; D perhaps matches TRBD1 (5 bases). CDR3 length: 15 residues. Trimming took 11 bases from V and 4 from J, leaving 23 bases between them. The germline V gene encodes CDR1 ENHRY and CDR2 SYGVKD. CDR3 residues: CAAGALPGRSTEAFF. DNA of the CDR3: TGTGCCGCTGGAGCCCTTCCGGGACGAAGCACTGAAGCTTTCTTT.

The chain is built from TRBV5-1 and TRBJ2-5; TRBD1 matches 8 bases. Germline V gene data show CDR1 as SGHRS and CDR2 as YFSETQ. Germline trimming cut 0 bases from V and 0 bases from J; bases unmatched to any gene: 4. CDR3 size: 16 residues. The CDR3 reads CASSLVRQGNQETQYF. CDR3 sequence (DNA): TGCGCCAGCAGCTTGGTACGACAGGGGAACCAAGAGACCCAGTACTTC.

The rearrangement links TRBV5-1 to TRBJ2-3; TRBD2 might be the D (5 bases). Trimming left V 0 bases short and J 4 bases short, with 12 bases between. In germline, CDR1 is SGHRS, CDR2 YFSETQ. The length of the CDR3 is 15 residues. The CDR3 is CASSLAGNPADTQYF. As DNA, the CDR3 is TGCGCCAGCAGCTTGGCCGGGAATCCAGCAGATACGCAGTATTTT. The whole variable domain, filled in from reference TRBV5-1 and TRBJ2-3, reads KAGVTQTPRYLIKTRGQQVTLSCSPISGHRSVSWYQQTPGQGLQFLFEYFSETQRNKGNFPGRFSGRQFSNSRSEMNVSTLELGDSALYLCASSLAGNPADTQYFGPGTRLTVL.

This clone showed up just once. This chain joins TRBV9 and TRBJ1-6; TRBD1 is a possible D gene (5 bases). The germline V gene has CDR1 SGDLS and CDR2 YYNGEE. The V end lost 4 bases, the J end lost 13 bases, and 27 bases lay between the germline ends. This CDR3 is built from 17 residues. CDR3 loop: CASSLTPDSRAGGPLHF. The CDR3 DNA reads TGTGCCAGCAGCCTCACCCCAGATTCCAGGGCAGGAGGGCCCCTCCACTTT.

This chain connects TRBV5-1 to TRBJ1-3; weak D call: TRBD1 (6 bases). The V end was cut by 4 bases, the J end by 0 bases, with 14 bases between. The CDR3 runs 16 residues. CDR1 and CDR2 from the germline V gene are SGHRS and YFSETQ. This CDR3 reads CASSAGQTRSGNTIYF. The CDR3 DNA follows: TGCGCCAGCAGCGCTGGACAGACTCGCTCTGGAAACACCATATATTTT.

With regard to this clone: Distinct nucleotide sequences in the sample also encode this CDR3. The rearrangement uses TRBV9 and TRBJ2-1; 7 nucleotides match TRBD2. CDR1 is SGDLS, CDR2 YYNGEE, per germline. V shed 0 bases and J 4 bases; nucleotides not matched to a gene: 7. There are 16 residues in the CDR3. Written as DNA, the CDR3 is TGTGCCAGCAGCGTAGGTACTAGCGCCTTATACAATGAGCAGTTCTTC. Its translation: CASSVGTSALYNEQFF.

This clone was counted between two and nine times. The chain links TRBV7-9 to TRBJ1-1; D is undetermined. The CDR3 is 15 amino acids. Germline V gene sequence: CDR1 SEHNR, CDR2 FQNEAQ (reference sequence). The V gene lost 5 bases and the J gene lost 7 bases, with 20 bases spanning the gap. The CDR3 coding sequence is TGTGCCAGCAGCCCCATCGACCCAGGCCACAGTGAAGCTTTCTTT. Translated, it gives CASSPIDPGHSEAFF. Full variable domain (remainder filled in from reference TRBV7-9 and TRBJ1-1): DTGVSQNPRHKITKRGQNVTFRCDPISEHNRLYWYRQTLGQGPEFLTYFQNEAQLEKSRLLSDRFSAERPKGSFSTLEIQRTEQGDSAMYLCASSPIDPGHSEAFFGQGTRLTVV.

The rearrangement uses TRBV6-5 and TRBJ1-1; D may be TRBD1 (5 bases). CDR3 length equals 11 residues. Germline assignment: CDR1 MNHEY and CDR2 SVGAGI. V dropped 7 bases and J dropped 3 bases, with 6 bases sitting between them. CDR3 residues: CASKGYTEAFF. In DNA, the CDR3 is TGTGCCAGCAAGGGGTACACTGAAGCTTTCTTT.

The sample holds one count of this clone. The rearrangement links TRBV29-1 to TRBJ1-2; 9 positions match TRBD1. V dropped 4 bases and J dropped 5; count of bases not matched to a gene: 5. The CDR3 sequence is 13 residues long. Germline CDR1 and CDR2: SQVTM and ANQGSEA. In DNA, the CDR3 is TGCAGCGTTGGGGACAGGGCCCCTTATGGCTACACCTTC. Its protein product is CSVGDRAPYGYTF.

Only one count was recorded for this clone. The rearrangement uses TRBV15 and TRBJ2-3; TRBD2 agrees at 8 bases. The germline V gene has CDR1 LNHNV and CDR2 YYDKDF (reference sequence). The CDR3 covers 16 residues. V shed 3 bases, J shed 8 bases, and the junction held 13 bases outside the gene matches. The CDR3: CATSRTAGAGEGTQYF. The DNA of the CDR3 is TGTGCCACCAGCAGGACAGCGGGGGCCGGAGAGGGTACGCAGTATTTT.